The T cell receptor (beta chain) described here comes from a study of T cells after yellow fever vaccination (dated by TCRdb to between 2017 and 2020). Study-wide context: Libraries from fractions with low cell numbers were prepared with the SMART-Seq v4 Ultra Low Input RNA kit. To follow T-cell clones before and after both primary and booster YFV17D yellow fever vaccination, bulk TCR alpha and beta repertoires underwent longitudinal sequencing. Two healthy male donors, one aged 18 to 29 and one aged 30 to 40 years, made up the cohort. Bulk PBMC replicates and cell subsets were isolated from blood drawn at multiple timepoints before and after both primary and secondary immunization.

The table lists this clonotype with a few counts. Its antigen is currently not known. No much larger clone exists at a distance of one base, and base qualities are not known. TCR cDNA was synthesized by 5'RACE template switching, which introduced a universal primer site and unique molecular identifiers. Priming of cDNA synthesis was performed from both the TCR alpha and TCR beta constant segments. Libraries were amplified in two PCR steps, with sample barcodes and sequencing adapters added in the second step. Sequencing of the libraries was done on either Illumina HiSeq 2500 (2x100 bp) or NovaSeq (2x150 bp). Processing in the source paper ran as follows. Reads were demultiplexed and collapsed into UMI consensus sequences with MIGEC, and V(D)J alignment was performed with MiXCR. Vaccine-responding clonotypes were identified with edgeR using replicate PBMC samples, with FDR below 0.01 and a log2 fold change above 5 up to day 15 being required. Bulk clonotypes were assigned CD4 or CD8 identity according to which sequenced CD4 or CD8 repertoire held them at higher abundance. TCRdb reanalyzed the raw reads on its own, using fastp at Q25 for trimming and MiXCR for clone calling, and kept in-frame beta chains. Duplicate CDR3 protein sequences are folded into a single record with the most common DNA and genes. The authors' filters were not applied to this entry. The table for this sample lists 170,000 or so distinct CDR3 sequences; roughly 6.2% of them were counted only once. The biggest ten clones account for 2.5% to 3.5% of the sample.

The germline ends are 9 bases apart after V is trimmed by 2 bases and J by 2 bases. CDR1 and CDR2, looked up from the germline V gene (reference sequence), are SEHNR and FQNEAQ. The CDR3 sequence holds 14 residues, the cysteine and phenylalanine included. The read is trimmed to its CDR3 DNA, 42 bases read in frame from base 1. Overall study results and their limits: Compared with the primary T-cell response, the secondary T-cell response was weaker but faster, peaking on day 5 rather than day 15. After the booster, most of the clones that had expanded following primary vaccination were detected again (roughly 97% of CD4 and 80% to 90% of CD8), which suggests that memory was broadly maintained. A small fraction of clonotypes showed up in both the CD4 and CD8 compartments, probably as a result of convergent recombination. Because only a couple of donors were included in the study, the extent to which the findings can be generalized is limited. Computational filtering was needed because FACS-sorted repertoires could contain abundant contaminating clonotypes from the bulk population.

Explained via the paper, the treatment or condition label denotes: live attenuated yellow fever vaccine strain. A standard Ficoll-Paque protocol was used to isolate PBMCs from peripheral blood. Dynabeads CD4 and CD8 positive selection kits were used to isolate the CD4 and CD8 T-cell fractions. TriZol was used to extract RNA from bulk PBMCs, CD4 and CD8 fractions, and dextramer-positive and dextramer-negative fractions. The receptor chain draws on TRBV7-9 and TRBJ1-1, with no confident D gene call. This receptor was obtained from a man in his late teens or twenties who received the YFV17D yellow fever vaccine. Source: CD4+ T cells sorted from PBMCs, taken on the day of the first yellow fever vaccination. The CDR3 reads as follows: CASSLLEPNTEAFF. The sequence in DNA is TGTGCCAGCAGCTTATTGGAGCCCAACACTGAAGCTTTCTTT.